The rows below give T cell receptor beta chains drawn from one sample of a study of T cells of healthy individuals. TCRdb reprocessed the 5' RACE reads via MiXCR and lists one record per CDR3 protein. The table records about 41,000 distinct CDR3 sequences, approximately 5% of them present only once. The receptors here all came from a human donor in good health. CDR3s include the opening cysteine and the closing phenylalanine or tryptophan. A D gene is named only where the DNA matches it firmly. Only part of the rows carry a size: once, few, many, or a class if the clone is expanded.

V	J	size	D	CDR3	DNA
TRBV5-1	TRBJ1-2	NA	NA	CASSVDNYGYTF	TGCGCCAGCAGCGTAGACAACTATGGCTACACCTTC
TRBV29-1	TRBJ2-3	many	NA	CSVEDVMGELVDTDTQYF	TGCAGCGTTGAAGATGTGATGGGGGAATTAGTCGACACAGATACGCAGTATTTT
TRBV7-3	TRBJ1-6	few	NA	CASSPDYNSPLHF	TGTGCCAGCAGCCCCGACTATAATTCACCCCTCCACTTT
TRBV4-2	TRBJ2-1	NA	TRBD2	CASSQEGTSGGSEQFF	TGTGCCAGCAGCCAAGAGGGGACTAGCGGGGGAAGTGAGCAGTTCTTC
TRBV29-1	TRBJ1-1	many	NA	CSAARGGPEAFF	TGCAGCGCTGCGCGGGGGGGGCCTGAAGCTTTCTTT
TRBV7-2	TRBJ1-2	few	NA	CASSAGTTAAGYTF	TGTGCCAGCAGCGCGGGGACAACGGCCGCAGGCTACACCTTC
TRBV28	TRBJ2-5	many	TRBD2	CASAQPRGTSGRETQYF	TGTGCCAGCGCCCAACCCCGGGGGACTAGCGGGAGGGAGACCCAGTACTTC
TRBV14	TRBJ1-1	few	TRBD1	CASSQDGTGTGGRAEAFF	TGTGCCAGCAGCCAAGATGGGACCGGGACAGGGGGAAGGGCTGAAGCTTTCTTT
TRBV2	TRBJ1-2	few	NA	CASRGFEWGSGNYGYTF	TGTGCCAGCAGGGGCTTTGAGTGGGGATCGGGGAACTATGGCTACACCTTC
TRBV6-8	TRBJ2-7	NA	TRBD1	CASRVDREYEQYF	TGTGCCAGCAGGGTAGACAGGGAGTACGAGCAGTACTTC
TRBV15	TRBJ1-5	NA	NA	CATNARYSNQPQHF	TGTGCCACCAACGCGAGGTATAGCAATCAGCCCCAGCATTTT
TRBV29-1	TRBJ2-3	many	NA	CSVEETRSTDTQYF	TGCAGCGTTGAAGAGACTCGAAGCACAGATACGCAGTATTTT
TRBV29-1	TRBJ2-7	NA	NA	CRVRVGAYEQYF	TGCAGAGTTCGAGTTGGAGCCTACGAGCAGTACTTC
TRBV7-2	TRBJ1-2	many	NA	CASSNDFRSGGYTF	TGTGCCAGCAGCAACGACTTCAGGTCTGGTGGCTACACCTTC
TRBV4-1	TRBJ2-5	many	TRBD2	CASSQITSEIQETQYF	TGCGCCAGCAGCCAGATTACTAGCGAAATTCAAGAGACCCAGTACTTC
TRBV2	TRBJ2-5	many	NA	CASAQASVQETQYF	TGTGCCAGCGCCCAGGCCTCCGTCCAAGAGACCCAGTACTTC
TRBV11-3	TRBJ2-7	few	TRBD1	CASSQDTGTAYEQYF	TGTGCCAGCAGCCAGGATACCGGGACAGCCTACGAGCAGTACTTC
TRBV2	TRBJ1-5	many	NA	CASSGTGLTGQPQHF	TGTGCCAGCAGCGGAACAGGACTTACCGGGCAGCCCCAGCATTTT
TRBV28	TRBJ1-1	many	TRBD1	CASTLLPGQGVQGAFF	TGTGCCAGCACGCTACTCCCGGGACAGGGGGTCCAAGGGGCTTTCTTT
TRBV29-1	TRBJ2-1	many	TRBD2	CSVRTSGGANEQFF	TGCAGCGTCAGAACTAGCGGGGGGGCCAATGAGCAGTTCTTC
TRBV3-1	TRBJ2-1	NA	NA	CASSQGPRDLGEQFF	TGTGCCAGCAGCCAAGGGCCCCGGGACCTCGGTGAGCAGTTCTTC
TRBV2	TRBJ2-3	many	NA	CASSEMYGANGADTQYF	TGTGCCAGCAGTGAAATGTACGGGGCCAACGGCGCAGATACGCAGTATTTT